This entry lists 17 T cell receptor beta chains sequenced from one sample in a study of OX40 agonist ivuxolimab in advanced cancers. The method was immunoSEQ multiplex PCR; TCRdb's version includes in-frame clones alone and lacks a portion of them. The sample holds 66,000 or so clones, 75% to 90% seen once. The sequencing here drew on CD4+ or CD8+ T cells sorted from blood, taken in a trial of the OX40 agonist ivuxolimab. These receptors all come from an adult with an advanced solid tumor such as melanoma, head and neck, liver or kidney cancer.

The CDR3 is CASSGGTGGTEAFF. For the CDR3, the DNA is TGCGCCAGCAGTGGGGGGACAGGGGGCACTGAAGCTTTCTTT. This chain links TRBV10-1 with TRBJ1-1, with 11 nucleotides matching TRBD1. The CDR3 is 14 residues long. In germline, CDR1 is WNHNN, CDR2 SYGVQD (reference sequence). J lost 4 bases, V lost 4 bases, and 2 bases had no gene match.

V gene TRBV6-5 combines with J gene TRBJ2-7; 12 bases are a match to TRBD2. V lost 6 bases to trimming and J lost 7 bases; unmatched junction nucleotides: 7. This CDR3 contains 14 residues. From germline, CDR1 is MNHEY and CDR2 SVGAGI. CDR3 loop: CASRPLAGGQEQYF. The CDR3 nucleotides read TGTGCCAGCAGGCCGCTAGCGGGAGGGCAAGAGCAGTACTTC.

This clone was picked up one time. The chain combines TRBV20-1 with TRBJ2-3; 7 nucleotides align to TRBD2. The CDR3 contains 11 residues. J was trimmed by 5 bases and V by 8 bases; bases with no gene match: 4. Germline CDR1 and CDR2: DFQATT and SNEGSKA (reference sequence). The CDR3 spells CSRASGDTQYF. CDR3 nucleotides: TGCAGTCGGGCTAGCGGAGATACGCAGTATTTT.

V is TRBV19 and J is TRBJ2-3; 8 nucleotides align to TRBD2. Germline V CDR1 and CDR2: LNHDA, SQIVND (reference sequence). CDR3 size: 16 residues. V shed 0 bases and J 5 bases; nucleotides not matched to a gene: 7. The CDR3 loop reads CASSIERGRSGDTQYF. For the CDR3, the DNA is TGTGCCAGTAGTATAGAACGCGGGAGGTCCGGAGATACGCAGTATTTT.

The V gene is TRBV7-2, the J gene TRBJ1-1, with TRBD1 matching 9 bases. The CDR3 has 15 residues. Unmatched junction bases numbered 9, after V lost 4 bases and J lost 6 bases. Germline CDR1 and CDR2: SGHTA and FQGNSA. The CDR3 sequence: CASSSPTGGISEAFF. CDR3 DNA sequence: TGTGCCAGCAGCTCCCCGACAGGGGGAATATCTGAAGCTTTCTTT.

CDR3 region: CASSYSGRGLDTEAFF. Here the CDR3 DNA reads TGTGCCAGCAGTTACTCGGGCAGGGGCTTGGACACTGAAGCTTTCTTT. The gene calls are TRBV6-5 and TRBJ1-1; tentatively, D is TRBD1 (6 bases). The ends were cut back, 0 bases at V and 3 bases at J, with 14 bases in the middle. This CDR3 has 16 amino acids. In germline, CDR1 is MNHEY, CDR2 SVGAGI.

This rearrangement joins TRBV6-1 to TRBJ1-2; the D is unclear. Trimming pared 3 bases from V and 8 bases from J, leaving 19 bases between. The length of the CDR3 is 15 residues. Looked up from germline, CDR1 is MNHNS and CDR2 is SASEGT. CDR3 coding DNA: TGTGCCAGCAGTGATCGGTGGGTGTCCCAGGTCGGCTACACCTTC. As protein: CASSDRWVSQVGYTF.

The gene calls are TRBV5-1 and TRBJ1-1; TRBD1 might be the D (5 bases). The CDR3 spans 13 residues. Germline V gene sequence: CDR1 SGHRS, CDR2 YFSETQ. Trimming removed 0 bases at V and 7 bases at J, with 10 bases between. CDR3 residues: CASSLVSQGEAFF. Written as DNA, the CDR3 is TGCGCCAGCAGCTTGGTGTCCCAGGGTGAAGCTTTCTTT.

The chain employs TRBV19 and TRBJ1-4; D is undetermined. This CDR3 spans 16 amino acids. Germline V gene sequence: CDR1 LNHDA, CDR2 SQIVND (reference sequence). Deletions cut 4 bases from V and 5 bases from J, with 17 bases between. The CDR3 nucleotides read TGTGCCAGTAGTACCGGAACACGAGGACCCAATGAAAAACTGTTTTTT. Protein: CASSTGTRGPNEKLFF. Full variable domain (missing parts from reference TRBV19 and TRBJ1-4): DGGITQSPKYLFRKEGQNVTLSCEQNLNHDAMYWYRQDPGQGLRLIYYSQIVNDFQKGDIAEGYSVSREKKESFPLTVTSAQKNPTAFYLCASSTGTRGPNEKLFFGSGTQLSVL.

The J gene is TRBJ1-5, the V gene TRBV19, with D possibly TRBD1 on 6 matching bases. Germline-derived CDR1 and CDR2 are LNHDA and SQIVND (reference sequence). This CDR3 is built from 14 residues. Trimming removed 3 bases from V and 5 bases from J, with 11 bases in between. The CDR3 DNA reads TGTGCCAGTAGTATGCTAAACAGGGATCAGCCCCAGCATTTT. It translates to CASSMLNRDQPQHF.

This clone was recorded a few times. V gene TRBV28 combines with J gene TRBJ2-7; tentatively, D is TRBD1 or TRBD2 (5 bases each). The V end lost 1 base, the J end lost 5 bases, and 18 bases lay between the germline ends. This CDR3 region has 16 residues. Germline loops: CDR1 MDHEN, CDR2 SYDVKM. For the CDR3, the DNA is TGTGCCAGCAGTTTATTTATAACGGGGCTAGAGGACGAGCAGTACTTC. Its translation: CASSLFITGLEDEQYF.

This clone was observed a single time. The rearrangement joins TRBV2 to TRBJ2-1; D gene ambiguous. This CDR3 comprises 11 residues. CDR1 and CDR2 from the germline V gene are SNHLY and FYNNEI. The V and J ends lost 5 bases and 5 bases respectively, with 4 bases between them. This chain's CDR3 is CASSLHNEQFF. CDR3 in DNA: TGTGCCAGCAGTCTCCACAATGAGCAGTTCTTC.

A single count supports this clone. The chain carries TRBV5-6 and TRBJ1-1; D is uncertain. This CDR3 is built from 17 residues. Trimming left V 3 bases short and J 4 bases short, with 22 bases between. The germline CDR1 and CDR2 sequences are SGHDT and YYEEEE. CDR3 amino acids: CASSYRRGNNLITEAFF. The CDR3 DNA follows: TGTGCCAGCAGCTACCGACGAGGTAATAATCTAATCACTGAAGCTTTCTTT.

CDR3 loop: CASSLAKTGDSGNTIYF. The CDR3 DNA reads as TGCGCCAGCAGCTTGGCCAAGACAGGGGACTCTGGAAACACCATATATTTT. The chain joins TRBV5-1 to TRBJ1-3; 8 bases align to TRBD1. The ends lost 0 bases at V and 0 bases at J; junction bases unmatched: 5. The CDR3 is 17 residues long. CDR1 SGHRS and CDR2 YFSETQ come from the germline V gene.

The sample holds one count of this clone. The chain links TRBV2 to TRBJ1-2; no clear D gene. Trimming stripped 4 bases from V and 3 bases from J, with 12 bases between. Germline V gene lookup returns CDR1 SNHLY and CDR2 FYNNEI. CDR3 length equals 14 residues. CDR3 sequence: CASSGSTADYGYTF. The DNA of the CDR3 is TGTGCCAGCAGTGGGAGTACAGCCGACTATGGCTACACCTTC.

The chain is built from TRBV5-1 and TRBJ2-1; a possible D gene is TRBD2 (6 bases). Germline CDR1 and CDR2: SGHRS and YFSETQ. The CDR3 has 16 amino acids. The V and J ends lost 0 bases and 5 bases respectively, with 15 bases between them. CDR3 amino acids: CASSLAGGYLNNEQFF. The CDR3 coding sequence is TGCGCCAGCAGCTTGGCTGGGGGGTACCTCAACAATGAGCAGTTCTTC. The whole variable domain, remainder taken from reference TRBV5-1 and TRBJ2-1, is KAGVTQTPRYLIKTRGQQVTLSCSPISGHRSVSWYQQTPGQGLQFLFEYFSETQRNKGNFPGRFSGRQFSNSRSEMNVSTLELGDSALYLCASSLAGGYLNNEQFFGPGTRLTVL.

The chain links TRBV25-1 to TRBJ2-4, with a weak D call TRBD1 (5 bases). CDR1 is MGHDK, CDR2 SYGVNS, per germline. Trimming stripped 3 bases from V and 6 bases from J, with 9 bases between. The CDR3 runs 13 residues. DNA for the CDR3: TGTGCCAGCAGTGAGGGCCAGGGAAACATTCAGTACTTC. This encodes CASSEGQGNIQYF.